The T cell receptor (beta chain) described here comes from a study of OX40 agonist ivuxolimab in advanced cancers. Study context: Recorded diagnoses for dose-escalation patients were hepatocellular carcinoma, melanoma, renal cell or head and neck cancer.

The CDR3 totals 15 residues. Germline V gene data show CDR1 as SNHLY and CDR2 as FYNNEI. J gave up 8 bases and V 4 bases, and 8 bases lay outside the gene matches. TCRdb's copy holds only in-frame clones and misses some; the assay was immunoSEQ multiplex PCR. The sample records 57,000 or so clones, 85% being singletons. This rearrangement joins TRBV2 to TRBJ2-1; 10 nucleotides agree with TRBD2. This receptor was obtained from an adult with an advanced solid tumor such as melanoma, head and neck, liver or kidney cancer. The sequenced sample was CD4+ or CD8+ T cells sorted from blood, obtained in a trial of the OX40 agonist ivuxolimab. CDR3 sequence reads: CASSVLGLALYEQFF. The CDR3 DNA reads TGTGCCAGCAGTGTGTTGGGACTAGCGCTCTATGAGCAGTTCTTC.